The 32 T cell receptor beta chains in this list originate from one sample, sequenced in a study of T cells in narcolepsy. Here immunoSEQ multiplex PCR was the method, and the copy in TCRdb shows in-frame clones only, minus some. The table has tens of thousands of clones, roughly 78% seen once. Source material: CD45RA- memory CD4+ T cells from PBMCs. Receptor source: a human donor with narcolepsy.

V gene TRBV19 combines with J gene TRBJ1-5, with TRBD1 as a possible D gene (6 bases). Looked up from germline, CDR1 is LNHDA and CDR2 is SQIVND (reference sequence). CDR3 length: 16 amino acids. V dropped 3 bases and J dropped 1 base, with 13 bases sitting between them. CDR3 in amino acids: CASSIYGGGSNQPQHF. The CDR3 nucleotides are TGTGCCAGTAGTATCTACGGGGGCGGGAGCAATCAGCCCCAGCATTTT.

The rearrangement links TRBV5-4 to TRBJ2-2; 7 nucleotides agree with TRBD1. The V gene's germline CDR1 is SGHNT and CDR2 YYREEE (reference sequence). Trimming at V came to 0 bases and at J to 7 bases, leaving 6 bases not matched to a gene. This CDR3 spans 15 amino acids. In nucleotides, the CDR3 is TGTGCCAGCAGCTTGGGTACTCAGGGGGTCGGGGAGCTGTTTTTT. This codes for CASSLGTQGVGELFF.

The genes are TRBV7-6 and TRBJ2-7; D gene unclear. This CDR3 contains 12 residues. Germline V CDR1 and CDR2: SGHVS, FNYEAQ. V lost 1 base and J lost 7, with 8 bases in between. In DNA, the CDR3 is TGTGCCAGCAGCTTAGTTCTGGGGGAGCAGTACTTC. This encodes CASSLVLGEQYF.

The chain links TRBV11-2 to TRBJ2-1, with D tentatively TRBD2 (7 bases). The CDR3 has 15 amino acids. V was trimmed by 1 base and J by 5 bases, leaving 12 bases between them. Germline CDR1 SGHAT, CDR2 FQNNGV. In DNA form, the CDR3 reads TGTGCCAGCAGCTTAGCGGGGGGCCACCACAATGAGCAGTTCTTC. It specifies CASSLAGGHHNEQFF.

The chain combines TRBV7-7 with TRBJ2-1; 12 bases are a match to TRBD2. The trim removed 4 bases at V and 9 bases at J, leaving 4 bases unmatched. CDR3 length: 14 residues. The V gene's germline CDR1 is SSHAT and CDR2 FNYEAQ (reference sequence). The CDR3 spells CASSSSGGASEQFF. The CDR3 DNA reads TGTGCCAGCAGCTCTAGCGGGGGGGCTAGTGAGCAGTTCTTC.

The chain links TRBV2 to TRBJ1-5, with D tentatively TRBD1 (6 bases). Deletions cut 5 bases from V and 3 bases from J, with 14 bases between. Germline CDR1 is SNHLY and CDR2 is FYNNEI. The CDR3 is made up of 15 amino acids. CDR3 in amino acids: CASSSDRSYNQPQHF. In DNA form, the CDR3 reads TGTGCCAGCAGTTCCGACAGGAGCTACAATCAGCCCCAGCATTTT.

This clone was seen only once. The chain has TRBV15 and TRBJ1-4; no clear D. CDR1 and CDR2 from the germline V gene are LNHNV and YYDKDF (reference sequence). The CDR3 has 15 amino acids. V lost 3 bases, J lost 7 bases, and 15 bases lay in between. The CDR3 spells CATSREGASSEKLFF. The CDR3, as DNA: TGTGCCACCAGCAGGGAGGGAGCGTCTAGTGAAAAACTGTTTTTT. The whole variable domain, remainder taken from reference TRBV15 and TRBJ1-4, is DAMVIQNPRYQVTQFGKPVTLSCSQTLNHNVMYWYQQKSSQAPKLLFHYYDKDFNNEADTPDNFQSRRPNTSFCFLDIRSPGLGDTAMYLCATSREGASSEKLFFGSGTQLSVL.

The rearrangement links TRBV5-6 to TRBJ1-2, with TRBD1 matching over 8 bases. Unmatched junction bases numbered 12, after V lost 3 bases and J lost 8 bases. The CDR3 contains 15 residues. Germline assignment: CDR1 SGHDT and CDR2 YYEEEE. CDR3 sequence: CASSSLLTGVEGYTF. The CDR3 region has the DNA TGTGCCAGCAGCTCCCTCCTGACAGGGGTAGAAGGCTACACCTTC.

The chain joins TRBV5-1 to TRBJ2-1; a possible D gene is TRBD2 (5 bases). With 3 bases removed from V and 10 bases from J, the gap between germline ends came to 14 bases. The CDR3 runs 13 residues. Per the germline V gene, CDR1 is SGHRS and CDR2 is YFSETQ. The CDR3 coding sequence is TGCGCCAGCAGCTCAACACCCACGGGGGAGCAGTTCTTC. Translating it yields CASSSTPTGEQFF.

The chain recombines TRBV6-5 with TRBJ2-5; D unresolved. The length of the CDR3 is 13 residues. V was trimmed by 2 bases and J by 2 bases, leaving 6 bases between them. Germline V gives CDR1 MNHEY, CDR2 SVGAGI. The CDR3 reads CASSYGRQETQYF. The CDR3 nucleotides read TGTGCCAGCAGTTACGGGCGGCAAGAGACCCAGTACTTC.

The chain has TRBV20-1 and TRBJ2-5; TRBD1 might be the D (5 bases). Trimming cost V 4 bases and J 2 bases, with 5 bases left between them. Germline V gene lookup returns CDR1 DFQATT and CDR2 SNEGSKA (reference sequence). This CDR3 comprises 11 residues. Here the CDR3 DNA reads TGCAGTGCTAAGGGGCAAGAGACCCAGTACTTC. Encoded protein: CSAKGQETQYF.

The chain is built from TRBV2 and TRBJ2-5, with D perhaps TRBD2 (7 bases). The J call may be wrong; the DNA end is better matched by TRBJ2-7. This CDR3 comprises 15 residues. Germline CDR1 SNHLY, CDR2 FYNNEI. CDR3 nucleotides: TGTGCCAGCGAGAGGGGGGGGAGTGGGTCCTACGAGCAGTACTTC. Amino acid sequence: CASERGGSGSYEQYF.

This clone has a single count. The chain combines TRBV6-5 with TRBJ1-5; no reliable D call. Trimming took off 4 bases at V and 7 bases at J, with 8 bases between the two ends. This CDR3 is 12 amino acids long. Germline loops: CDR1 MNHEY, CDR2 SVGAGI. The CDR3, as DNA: TGTGCCAGCAGTTCCCCGGGCCAGCCCCAGCATTTT. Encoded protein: CASSSPGQPQHF.

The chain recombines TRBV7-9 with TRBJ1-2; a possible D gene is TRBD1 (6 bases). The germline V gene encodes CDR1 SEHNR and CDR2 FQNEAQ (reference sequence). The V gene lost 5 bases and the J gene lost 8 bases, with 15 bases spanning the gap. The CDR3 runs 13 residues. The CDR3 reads CASSGGQGSGYTF. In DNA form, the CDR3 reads TGTGCCAGCAGCGGCGGGCAGGGGAGCGGCTACACCTTC.

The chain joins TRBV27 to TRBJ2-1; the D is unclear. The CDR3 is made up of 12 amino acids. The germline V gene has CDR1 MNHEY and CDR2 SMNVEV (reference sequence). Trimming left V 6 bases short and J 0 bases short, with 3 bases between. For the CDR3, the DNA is TGTGCCAGCAGAACCTCCTACAATGAGCAGTTCTTC. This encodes CASRTSYNEQFF.

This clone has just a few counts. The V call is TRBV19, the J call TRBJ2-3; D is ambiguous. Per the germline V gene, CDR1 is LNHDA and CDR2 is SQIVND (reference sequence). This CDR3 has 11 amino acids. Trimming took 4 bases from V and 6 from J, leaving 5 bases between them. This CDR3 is CASSTMDTQYF. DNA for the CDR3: TGTGCCAGTAGTACCATGGATACGCAGTATTTT.

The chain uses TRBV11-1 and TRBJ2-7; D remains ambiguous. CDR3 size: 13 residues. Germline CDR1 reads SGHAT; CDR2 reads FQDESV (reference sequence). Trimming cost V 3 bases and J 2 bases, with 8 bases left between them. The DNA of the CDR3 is TGTGCCAGCAGCTTCAGAGAGACCTACGAGCAGTACTTC. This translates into CASSFRETYEQYF.

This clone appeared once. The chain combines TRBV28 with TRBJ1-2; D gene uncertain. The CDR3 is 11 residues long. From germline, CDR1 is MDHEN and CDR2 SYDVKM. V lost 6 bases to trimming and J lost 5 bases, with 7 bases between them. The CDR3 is CASSPEYGYTF. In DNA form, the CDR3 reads TGTGCCAGCAGCCCAGAATATGGCTACACCTTC.

CDR3 amino acids: CASSPYRGGDTEAFF. In nucleotides, the CDR3 is TGCGCCAGCAGCCCCTACCGGGGGGGGGACACTGAAGCTTTCTTT. V usage is TRBV5-1 and J usage is TRBJ1-1, with D maybe TRBD1 (5 bases). The CDR3 has 15 amino acids. Germline loops: CDR1 SGHRS, CDR2 YFSETQ. The ends were cut back, 4 bases at V and 3 bases at J, with 16 bases in the middle.

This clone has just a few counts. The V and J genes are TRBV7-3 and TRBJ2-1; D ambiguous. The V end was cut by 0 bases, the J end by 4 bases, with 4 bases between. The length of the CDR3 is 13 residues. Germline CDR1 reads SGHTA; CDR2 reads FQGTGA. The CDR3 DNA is TGTGCCAGCAGCTTAACAGGGTACAATGAGCAGTTCTTC. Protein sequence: CASSLTGYNEQFF.

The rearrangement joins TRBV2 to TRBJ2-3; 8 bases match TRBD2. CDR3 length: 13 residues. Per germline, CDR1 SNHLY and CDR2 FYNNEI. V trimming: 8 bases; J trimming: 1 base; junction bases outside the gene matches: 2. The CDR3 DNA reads TGTGCCAGCCTACTAGCGGGCACAGATACGCAGTATTTT. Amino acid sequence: CASLLAGTDTQYF.

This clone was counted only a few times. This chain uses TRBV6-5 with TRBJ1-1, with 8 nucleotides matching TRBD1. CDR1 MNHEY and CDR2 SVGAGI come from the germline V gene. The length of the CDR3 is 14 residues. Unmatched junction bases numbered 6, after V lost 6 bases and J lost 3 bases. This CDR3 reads CASSSTGDYTEAFF. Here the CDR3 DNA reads TGTGCCAGCAGCTCGACAGGGGACTACACTGAAGCTTTCTTT.

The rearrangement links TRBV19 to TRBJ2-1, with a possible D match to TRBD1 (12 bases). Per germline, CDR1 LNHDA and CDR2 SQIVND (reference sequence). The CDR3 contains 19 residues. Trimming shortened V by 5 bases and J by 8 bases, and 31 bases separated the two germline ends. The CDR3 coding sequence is TGTGCCAGTAGTTCCGGGACAGGGGGCACTAGCGGGAGCTCCGATGAGCAGTTCTTC. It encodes CASSSGTGGTSGSSDEQFF.

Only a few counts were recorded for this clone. The CDR3 protein is CATNREATNEKLFF. CDR3 nucleotides: TGTGCCACCAACAGGGAAGCAACTAATGAAAAACTGTTTTTT. The genes are TRBV2 and TRBJ1-4, with D possibly TRBD1 on 6 matching bases. CDR3 length: 14 amino acids. Germline V gives CDR1 SNHLY, CDR2 FYNNEI. V lost 10 bases, J lost 0 bases, and 12 bases lay in between.

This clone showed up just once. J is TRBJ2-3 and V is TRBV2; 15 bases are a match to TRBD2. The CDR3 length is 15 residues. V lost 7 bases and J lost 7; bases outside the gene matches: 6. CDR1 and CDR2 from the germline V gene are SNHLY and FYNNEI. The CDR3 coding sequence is TGTGCCAGCACCAGGACTAGCGGGGGGGCAAATACGCAGTATTTT. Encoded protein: CASTRTSGGANTQYF. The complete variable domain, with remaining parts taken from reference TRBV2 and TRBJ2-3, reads EPEVTQTPSHQVTQMGQEVILRCVPISNHLYFYWYRQILGQKVEFLVSFYNNEISEKSEIFDDQFSVERPDGSNFTLKIRSTKLEDSAMYFCASTRTSGGANTQYFGPGTRLTVL.

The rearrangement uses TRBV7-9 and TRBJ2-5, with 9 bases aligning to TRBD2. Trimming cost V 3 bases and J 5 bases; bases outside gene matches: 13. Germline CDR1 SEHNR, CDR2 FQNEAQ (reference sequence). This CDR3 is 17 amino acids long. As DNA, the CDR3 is TGTGCCAGCAGCTTCTCTTCTGGTAGCGGGAGTATGGAGACCCAGTACTTC. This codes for CASSFSSGSGSMETQYF.

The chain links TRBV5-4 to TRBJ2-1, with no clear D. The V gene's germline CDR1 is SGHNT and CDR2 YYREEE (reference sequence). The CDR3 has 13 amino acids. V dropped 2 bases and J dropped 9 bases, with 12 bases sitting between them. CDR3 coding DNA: TGTGCCAGCAGCTTAGGTCCCCTCAGTGAGCAGTTCTTC. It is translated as CASSLGPLSEQFF.

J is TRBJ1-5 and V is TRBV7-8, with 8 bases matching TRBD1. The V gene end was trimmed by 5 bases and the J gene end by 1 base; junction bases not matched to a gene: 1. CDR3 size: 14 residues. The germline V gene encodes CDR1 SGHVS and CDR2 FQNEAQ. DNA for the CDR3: TGTGCCAGCAGCAGACAGGGGAGCAATCAGCCCCAGCATTTT. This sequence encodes CASSRQGSNQPQHF.

The CDR3 DNA sequence: TGTGCCACCAGCAGGGATAAGACAGCCCCTAAAGAGCAGTACTTC. As protein: CATSRDKTAPKEQYF. This chain links TRBV15 with TRBJ2-7; D is perhaps TRBD1 (5 bases). The V and J ends lost 3 bases and 7 bases respectively, with 19 bases between them. Germline values: CDR1 LNHNV, CDR2 YYDKDF (reference sequence). There are 15 residues in the CDR3.

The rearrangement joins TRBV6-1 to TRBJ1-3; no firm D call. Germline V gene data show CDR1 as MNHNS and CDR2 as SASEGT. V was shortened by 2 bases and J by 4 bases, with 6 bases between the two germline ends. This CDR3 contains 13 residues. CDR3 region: CASSERRGNTIYF. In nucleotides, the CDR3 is TGTGCCAGCAGTGAACGTCGCGGAAACACCATATATTTT.

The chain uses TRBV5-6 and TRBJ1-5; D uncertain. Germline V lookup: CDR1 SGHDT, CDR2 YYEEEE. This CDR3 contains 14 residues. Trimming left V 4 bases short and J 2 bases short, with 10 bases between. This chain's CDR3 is CASSMLVGNQPQHF. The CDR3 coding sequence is TGTGCCAGCAGCATGTTGGTGGGCAATCAGCCCCAGCATTTT.

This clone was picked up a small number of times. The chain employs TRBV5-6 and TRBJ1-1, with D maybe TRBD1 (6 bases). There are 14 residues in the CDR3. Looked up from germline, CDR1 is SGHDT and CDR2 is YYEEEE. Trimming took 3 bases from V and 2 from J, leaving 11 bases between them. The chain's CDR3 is CASSYPQGNTEAFF. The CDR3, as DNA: TGTGCCAGCAGCTACCCACAGGGTAACACTGAAGCTTTCTTT. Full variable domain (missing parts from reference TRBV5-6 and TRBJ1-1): DAGVTQSPTHLIKTRGQQVTLRCSPKSGHDTVSWYQQALGQGPQFIFQYYEEEERQRGNFPDRFSGHQFPNYSSELNVNALLLGDSALYLCASSYPQGNTEAFFGQGTRLTVV.